Each of the 8 T cell receptor beta chains below was sequenced from the same sample in a study of cytomegalovirus exposure and HLA in healthy donors. PCR employed 60 Vbeta and 13 Jbeta primers. TCRdb's table, derived via immunoSEQ multiplex PCR, lists solely in-frame clones and lacks some. The profile shows approximately 170,000 clones, less than 90% of them singletons. Sequencing was carried out using PBMCs. The receptor set was obtained from a man aged 50 to 59 in good health and CMV-seropositive.

In this sample, this clone turned up a few times. This chain links TRBV5-4 with TRBJ1-4, with D unclear. The CDR3 covers 12 residues. Germline V CDR1 and CDR2: SGHNT, YYREEE (reference sequence). V shed 5 bases and J shed 5 bases, with 7 bases lying between them. The CDR3 is CASSLRNEKLFF. For the CDR3, the DNA is TGTGCCAGCAGTCTAAGAAATGAAAAACTGTTTTTT. The full variable domain, completed using reference TRBV5-4 and TRBJ1-4, is ETGVTQSPTHLIKTRGQQVTLRCSSQSGHNTVSWYQQALGQGPQFIFQYYREEENGRGNFPPRFSGLQFPNYSSELNVNALELDDSALYLCASSLRNEKLFFGSGTQLSVL.

The chain links TRBV5-4 to TRBJ2-1, with D uncertain. The V and J ends lost 1 base and 5 bases respectively, with 13 bases between them. The CDR3 has 15 residues. The germline V gene encodes CDR1 SGHNT and CDR2 YYREEE (reference sequence). The CDR3 here is CASSLSVSSNNEQFF. The CDR3 DNA reads TGTGCCAGCAGCTTGAGCGTCTCTAGTAACAATGAGCAGTTCTTC.

The chain employs TRBV28 and TRBJ2-7; D call uncertain. Germline V gives CDR1 MDHEN, CDR2 SYDVKM. The V and J ends lost 4 bases and 2 bases respectively, with 21 bases between them. CDR3 length equals 17 residues. CDR3 amino acids: CASSSTQSPRSTYEQYF. CDR3 coding DNA: TGTGCCAGCAGTTCAACACAGTCTCCTCGGTCAACCTACGAGCAGTACTTC.

This clone was seen a handful of times. The genes are TRBV6-5 and TRBJ1-4; the D gene is possibly TRBD1 (6 bases). With 2 bases removed from V and 3 bases from J, the gap between germline ends came to 13 bases. The CDR3 covers 16 residues. Germline values: CDR1 MNHEY, CDR2 SVGAGI. CDR3 in amino acids: CASSYTRTAANEKLFF. As DNA, the CDR3 is TGTGCCAGCAGTTACACTAGGACAGCCGCTAATGAAAAACTGTTTTTT.

The V call is TRBV7-9, the J call TRBJ2-3, with 8 bases lining up with TRBD2. Looked up from germline, CDR1 is SEHNR and CDR2 is FQNEAQ (reference sequence). V lost 5 bases, J lost 9 bases, and 10 bases stayed unmatched. CDR3 length equals 14 residues. The CDR3 sequence is CASSDGRGEWTQYF. The CDR3 DNA sequence: TGTGCCAGCAGCGACGGGAGGGGGGAGTGGACGCAGTATTTT.

This clone was seen a few times. The chain combines TRBV25-1 with TRBJ1-4; the D is unclear. V gave up 3 bases and J gave up 1 base, with 9 bases separating them. Germline V gene sequence: CDR1 MGHDK, CDR2 SYGVNS. The CDR3 sequence is 15 residues long. In nucleotides, the CDR3 is TGTGCCAGCAGTGACTACAGCCGAACTAATGAAAAACTGTTTTTT. Translating it yields CASSDYSRTNEKLFF.

V and J are TRBV4-2 and TRBJ2-5; TRBD2 matches at 14 bases. This CDR3 region has 16 residues. The V segment lost 8 bases and the J segment 5 bases; nucleotides outside the gene matches: 10. Germline V gives CDR1 LGHNA, CDR2 YNFKEQ. The CDR3 DNA reads as TGTGCCAGCGGCCTCACAGGGACTAGCGGGAGTGAGACCCAGTACTTC. Translated: CASGLTGTSGSETQYF.

The chain carries TRBV28 and TRBJ2-5; 9 bases match TRBD2. V dropped 2 bases and J dropped 4; count of bases not matched to a gene: 11. Germline lookup yields CDR1 MDHEN and CDR2 SYDVKM. The CDR3 has 17 residues. CDR3 DNA sequence: TGTGCCAGCAGTTTACCCCCCGGGCGGGAGGGCAGAGAGACCCAGTACTTC. Amino acid sequence: CASSLPPGREGRETQYF.